This TCR beta chain was identified during a study of T-cell reconstitution after alpha-beta-depleted transplantation in children listed by TCRdb under 2016. For the wider study: Using TCR repertoire profiling, the study followed T-cell immune reconstitution in a quantitative way in children after TCRalphabeta/CD19-depleted allogeneic hematopoietic cell transplantation.

Findings and caveats that apply to the study as a whole: In some patients, high TCRbeta diversity at day 60 was attributed to recipient T cells and intrathymic progenitors that had survived conditioning. Hyperexpanded clone frequencies declined over subsequent months; after one year, T-cell counts and TCRbeta diversity were mostly attributed to newly produced T cells. The apparently early recovery of alphabetaT-cell counts about two months after transplant reportedly depended on only several hundred rapidly expanded clones that came from non-depleted graft cells.

From its cysteine to its phenylalanine, the CDR3 spans 15 amino acids. Solely the CDR3 DNA is kept, with 45 bases framed from the first base. V and J lose 0 bases and 5 bases, and a span of 13 bases separates them. This clonotype was picked up a small number of times. No cognate antigen has been identified for it. No base quality values were provided; no much bigger clone lies one nucleotide off. Libraries were built with PCR. Instrument used: Illumina HiSeq 2500. TCR libraries were prepared with molecular barcoding, using unique molecular identifiers to normalize TCRbeta repertoire quantification. Through fastp at Q25 and MiXCR, TCRdb rebuilt clones from the public reads, retaining in-frame beta chains. Each CDR3 protein gets just one entry, which takes the most common genes and DNA from the rows behind it. Across this sample there are around 960,000 distinct CDR3 sequences, with less than 30% seen only once. The ten largest account for roughly 27% of the sample.

The treatment or condition tag for this specimen amounts to: allogeneic hematopoietic cell transplantation with graft depleted of TCRalphabeta T cells and CD19 B cells. Transplant recipients were children who received TCRalphabeta/CD19-depleted allogeneic hematopoietic cell grafts. This receptor was obtained from a boy under two years old who had a stem cell transplant for SCID, so the T cells may come from the graft donor. This sample comprised PBMCs, mostly from graft donor cells, obtained 360 days after TCRalphabeta/CD19-depleted stem cell transplant. In this chain, TRBV12-3 or TRBV12-4 is recombined with TRBJ1-1, and perhaps TRBD1 as D gene, on 5 matching bases. The sequenced DNA: TGTGCCAGCAGTTTAGCGGCTACAGGCGGGACTGAAGCTTTCTTT. This gives the protein CASSLAATGGTEAFF.